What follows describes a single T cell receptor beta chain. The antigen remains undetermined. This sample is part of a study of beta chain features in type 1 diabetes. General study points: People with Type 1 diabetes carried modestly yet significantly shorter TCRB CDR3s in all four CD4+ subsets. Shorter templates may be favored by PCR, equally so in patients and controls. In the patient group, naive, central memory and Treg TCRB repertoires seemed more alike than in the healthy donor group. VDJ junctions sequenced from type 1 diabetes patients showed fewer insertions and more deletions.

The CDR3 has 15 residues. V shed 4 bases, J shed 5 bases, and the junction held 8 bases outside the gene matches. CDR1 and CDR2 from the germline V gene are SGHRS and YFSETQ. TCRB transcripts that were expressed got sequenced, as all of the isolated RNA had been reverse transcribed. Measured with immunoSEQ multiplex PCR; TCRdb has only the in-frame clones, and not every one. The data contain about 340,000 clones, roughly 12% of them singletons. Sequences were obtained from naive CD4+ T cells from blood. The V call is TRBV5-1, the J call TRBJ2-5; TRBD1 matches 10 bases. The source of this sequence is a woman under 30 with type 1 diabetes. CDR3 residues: CASSLVRDRGETQYF. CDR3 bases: TGCGCCAGCAGCCTTGTGAGGGACAGGGGTGAGACCCAGTACTTC.